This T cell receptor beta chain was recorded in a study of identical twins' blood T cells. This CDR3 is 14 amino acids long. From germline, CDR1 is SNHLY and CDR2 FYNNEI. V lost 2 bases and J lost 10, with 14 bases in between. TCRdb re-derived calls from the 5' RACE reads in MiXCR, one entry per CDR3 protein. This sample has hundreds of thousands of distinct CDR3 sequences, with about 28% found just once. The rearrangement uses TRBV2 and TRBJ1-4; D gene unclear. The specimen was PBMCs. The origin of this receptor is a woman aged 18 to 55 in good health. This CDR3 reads CASSELSNEGKLFF. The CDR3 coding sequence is TGTGCCAGCAGTGAATTGAGTAATGAGGGAAAACTGTTTTTT.